The TCR beta chain described here comes from a study of blood T cell repertoires in COVID-19. Sequencing used immunoSEQ multiplex PCR; TCRdb keeps in-frame clones, though not all of them. Of about 70,000 clones in the sample, about four fifths were seen once. There are 12 residues in the CDR3. V was cut by 4 bases and J by 11 bases, with 14 bases left in between. The germline gives CDR1 KGHSH, CDR2 LQKENI. The chain joins TRBV18 to TRBJ1-1; tentatively, D is TRBD1 (6 bases). Sequencing was done on a sample of peripheral blood. This receptor was identified in a woman older than 75 with acute or convalescent COVID-19. The DNA for the CDR3 is TGTGCCAGCTCACTGCAACAGGGTGTGGCTTTCTTT. Its protein product is CASSLQQGVAFF.